Here is one TCR beta chain with its context. Its antigen is not identified. The assay was immunoSEQ multiplex PCR, and TCRdb's table has in-frame clones only and misses some. The sample includes about 100,000 clones, 80% to 90% of them seen just once. This sample was included in a study of identifying expanded T cells in peripheral blood. General study findings and limits: Variance in clone template counts between approximately two-week samples significantly increased with total template count across all healthy donors.

Healthy donors had no documented immune events, such as infections, while sampled. The CDR3 loop spans 14 amino acids. The germline CDR1 and CDR2 sequences are KGHSH and LQKENI. Germline trimming cut 3 bases from V and 1 base from J; bases unmatched to any gene: 0. This clonotype was obtained from a person between 18 and 75 years old in good health. The chain links TRBV18 to TRBJ2-7, with 10 nucleotides matching TRBD1. Sequencing was performed on blood. CDR3 in DNA: TGTGCCAGCTCACCGGGACAGGGGTCCTACGAGCAGTACTTC. Translated: CASSPGQGSYEQYF.